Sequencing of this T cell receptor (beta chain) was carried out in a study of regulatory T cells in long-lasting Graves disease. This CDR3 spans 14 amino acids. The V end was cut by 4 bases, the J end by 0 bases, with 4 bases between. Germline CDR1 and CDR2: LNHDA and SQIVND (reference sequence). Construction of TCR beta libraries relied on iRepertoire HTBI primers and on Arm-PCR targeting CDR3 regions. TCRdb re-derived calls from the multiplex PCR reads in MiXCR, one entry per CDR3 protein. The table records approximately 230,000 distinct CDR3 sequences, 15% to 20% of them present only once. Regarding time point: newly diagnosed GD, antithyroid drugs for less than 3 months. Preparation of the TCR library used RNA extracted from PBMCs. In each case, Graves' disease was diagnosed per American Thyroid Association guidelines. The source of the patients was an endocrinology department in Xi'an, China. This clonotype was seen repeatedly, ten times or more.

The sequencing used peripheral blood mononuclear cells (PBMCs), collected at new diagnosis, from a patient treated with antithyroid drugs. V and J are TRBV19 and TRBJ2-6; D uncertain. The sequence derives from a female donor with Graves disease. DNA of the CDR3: TGTGCCAGTAGTAGCGGCTCTGGGGCCAACGTCCTGACTTTC. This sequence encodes CASSSGSGANVLTF.